The 25 T cell receptor beta chains below come from one sample, sequenced in a study of shared clonotypes between healthy human individuals. Clones were read by immunoSEQ multiplex PCR, and TCRdb kept only the in-frame ones, dropping some. The sample records under 600,000 clones, roughly 98% being singletons. Terminally differentiated effector memory CD45RA+ cells were excluded from the naive CD8 cells, which were CD45RO-negative and positively selected for CCR7. Sequencing input: naive CD8+ T cells sorted from blood. All receptors derive from a man aged 25-45 years in good health.

The chain links TRBV11-2 to TRBJ2-7; D is perhaps TRBD2 (5 bases). V lost 0 bases to trimming and J lost 4 bases, with 13 bases between them. The CDR3 spans 15 residues. Germline CDR1 reads SGHAT; CDR2 reads FQNNGV. The DNA of the CDR3 is TGTGCCAGCAGCTTAGAGTCCGCGTGGGAGTACGAGCAGTACTTC. It encodes CASSLESAWEYEQYF.

The chain links TRBV14 to TRBJ2-3; D is uncertain. Trimming pared 1 base from V and 2 bases from J, leaving 25 bases between. The germline V gene encodes CDR1 SGHDN and CDR2 FVKESK. CDR3 length: 20 amino acids. The CDR3 loop is CASSQGRLSGGSFITDTQYF. CDR3 nucleotide sequence: TGTGCCAGCAGCCAAGGCCGCCTCTCAGGTGGCAGCTTTATCACAGATACGCAGTATTTT.

V usage is TRBV10-2 and J usage is TRBJ1-2, with D perhaps TRBD1 (5 bases). This CDR3 region has 13 residues. V dropped 8 bases and J dropped 7 bases, with 17 bases sitting between them. Germline-derived CDR1 and CDR2 are WSHSY and SAAADI. CDR3 protein: CASGQGDYFGYTF. The CDR3 region has the DNA TGCGCCAGCGGACAAGGGGATTATTTTGGCTACACCTTC.

The chain links TRBV11-2 to TRBJ2-4; D possibly matches TRBD1 or TRBD2 (5 bases each). The CDR3 has 14 residues. Germline CDR1 and CDR2: SGHAT and FQNNGV. The V end lost 3 bases, the J end lost 3 bases, and 9 bases lay between the germline ends. The CDR3 DNA follows: TGTGCCAGCAGCTTCCGGGACGGCAAAAACATTCAGTACTTC. It yields the protein CASSFRDGKNIQYF.

The CDR3 protein is CASSILTSLNPTDTQYF. The CDR3 DNA reads TGTGCCAGTAGTATTCTCACAAGTCTAAACCCCACAGATACGCAGTATTTT. The chain combines TRBV19 with TRBJ2-3; D is undetermined. The CDR3 extends over 17 amino acids. Trimming cost V 3 bases and J 2 bases, with 18 bases left between them. CDR1 and CDR2 from the germline V gene are LNHDA and SQIVND (reference sequence).

V is TRBV19 and J is TRBJ1-5; no firm D call. Germline CDR1 LNHDA, CDR2 SQIVND (reference sequence). V lost 1 base and J lost 3, with 10 bases in between. CDR3 length: 15 residues. In DNA, the CDR3 is TGTGCCAGTAGTATAGTTTCGGGGATCAATCAGCCCCAGCATTTT. Its translation is CASSIVSGINQPQHF.

The chain combines TRBV7-9 with TRBJ2-1, with 10 bases identical to TRBD2. The V segment lost 5 bases and the J segment 3 bases; nucleotides outside the gene matches: 7. The germline V gene has CDR1 SEHNR and CDR2 FQNEAQ (reference sequence). The CDR3 has 16 residues. The CDR3 region is CASSRAGGPLYNEQFF. The CDR3 DNA sequence: TGTGCCAGCAGCCGAGCGGGAGGGCCTCTCTACAATGAGCAGTTCTTC.

This chain uses TRBV5-1 with TRBJ2-3, with D possibly matching TRBD1 (5 bases). Germline assignment: CDR1 SGHRS and CDR2 YFSETQ. This CDR3 has 14 residues. Trimming removed 0 bases at V and 8 bases at J, with 13 bases between. The CDR3 protein is CASSLEQAAGTQYF. For the CDR3, the DNA is TGCGCCAGCAGCTTGGAACAGGCGGCAGGTACGCAGTATTTT. Filled out from reference TRBV5-1 and TRBJ2-3, the complete variable domain reads KAGVTQTPRYLIKTRGQQVTLSCSPISGHRSVSWYQQTPGQGLQFLFEYFSETQRNKGNFPGRFSGRQFSNSRSEMNVSTLELGDSALYLCASSLEQAAGTQYFGPGTRLTVL.

The J gene is TRBJ2-7, the V gene TRBV5-5; perhaps TRBD1 as D (6 bases). Trimming removed 3 bases at V and 7 bases at J, with 29 bases between. This CDR3 is built from 18 residues. CDR1 and CDR2 (germline): SGHKS, YYEKEE (reference sequence). CDR3 coding DNA: TGTGCCAGCAGCTCCGTTACACGGGACATCGCTGGAAAGGTAGAGCAGTACTTC. Translation: CASSSVTRDIAGKVEQYF.

This chain joins TRBV29-1 and TRBJ2-2; D possibly matches TRBD1 or TRBD2 (6 bases each). V lost 0 bases and J lost 5, with 16 bases in between. CDR3 size: 16 residues. Germline CDR1 reads SQVTM; CDR2 reads ANQGSEA. CDR3 coding DNA: TGCAGCGTTGAAGATCGCGGGACAACCTCAACCGGGGAGCTGTTTTTT. It yields the protein CSVEDRGTTSTGELFF.

The gene calls are TRBV20-1 and TRBJ2-1; D gene unclear. This CDR3 region has 11 residues. Germline CDR1 DFQATT, CDR2 SNEGSKA (reference sequence). V lost 5 bases and J lost 9, with 11 bases in between. The CDR3 reads CSAPVLSEQFF. DNA of the CDR3: TGCAGTGCTCCGGTGCTGAGTGAGCAGTTCTTC.

The rearrangement joins TRBV7-8 to TRBJ2-1, with D perhaps TRBD2 (5 bases). CDR1 and CDR2 (germline): SGHVS, FQNEAQ. The CDR3 sequence is 15 residues long. The germline V and J ends were trimmed by 3 bases and 0 bases, with 9 bases remaining between them. The CDR3 DNA is TGTGCCAGCAGCTTTAGCGCGAGCTCCTACAATGAGCAGTTCTTC. It translates to CASSFSASSYNEQFF.

In its sample, this clone was seen once. The J gene is TRBJ1-1, the V gene TRBV7-3; D remains ambiguous. The germline V gene has CDR1 SGHTA and CDR2 FQGTGA. This CDR3 region has 13 residues. V lost 5 bases and J lost 1, with 8 bases in between. CDR3 bases: TGTGCCAGCAGCAATGACGGGAACACTGAAGCTTTCTTT. Its translation is CASSNDGNTEAFF.

The V call is TRBV13, the J call TRBJ2-6; D not certain. The germline V and J ends were trimmed by 2 bases and 0 bases, with 8 bases remaining between them. The CDR3 length is 16 residues. Germline loops: CDR1 PRHDT, CDR2 FYEKMQ (reference sequence). Here the CDR3 reads CASSLRPISGANVLTF. The CDR3 region has the DNA TGTGCCAGCAGCTTAAGACCGATCTCTGGGGCCAACGTCCTGACTTTC.

The chain employs TRBV14 and TRBJ2-7; TRBD1 matches at 7 bases. V was clipped by 2 bases and J by 1 base; unmatched bases: 8. The CDR3 runs to 16 residues. Looked up from germline, CDR1 is SGHDN and CDR2 is FVKESK. The CDR3 DNA reads as TGTGCCAGCAGCCAATTTGTCACAGGGGTTTCCTACGAGCAGTACTTC. Its translation: CASSQFVTGVSYEQYF.

The chain is built from TRBV6-5 and TRBJ2-3; 9 bases are a match to TRBD2. This CDR3 spans 15 amino acids. V trimming: 0 bases; J trimming: 3 bases; junction bases outside the gene matches: 1. Germline CDR1 and CDR2: MNHEY and SVGAGI. Here the CDR3 reads CASSYSSGRTDTQYF. In nucleotides, the CDR3 is TGTGCCAGCAGTTACTCAAGCGGGAGGACAGATACGCAGTATTTT.

The gene calls are TRBV7-2 and TRBJ2-3; 7 nucleotides align to TRBD2. The CDR3 totals 16 residues. V shed 1 base and J 1 base; nucleotides not matched to a gene: 5. The germline CDR1 and CDR2 sequences are SGHTA and FQGNSA. The CDR3, as DNA: TGTGCCAGCAGCTTAGTTGAGGGAGGGCGCACAGATACGCAGTATTTT. Encoded protein: CASSLVEGGRTDTQYF.

The CDR3 sequence is CASSSTSGYYNEQFF. CDR3 DNA sequence: TGTGCCAGCAGCTCGACTAGCGGCTACTACAATGAGCAGTTCTTC. V and J are TRBV11-2 and TRBJ2-1; 9 bases are a match to TRBD2. Germline V gene sequence: CDR1 SGHAT, CDR2 FQNNGV. V lost 4 bases and J lost 3; bases outside the gene matches: 4. The CDR3 has 15 residues. The entire variable domain, with the rest obtained from reference TRBV11-2 and TRBJ2-1, is as follows: EAGVAQSPRYKIIEKRQSVAFWCNPISGHATLYWYQQILGQGPKLLIQFQNNGVVDDSQLPKDRFSAERLKGVDSTLKIQPAKLEDSAVYLCASSSTSGYYNEQFFGPGTRLTVL.

The CDR3 sequence is CASSPSAGLAGYQQYF. The CDR3 nucleotides are TGTGCCAGCAGTCCCAGTGCCGGACTAGCTGGGTACCAGCAGTACTTC. The V and J genes are TRBV7-6 and TRBJ2-7; 8 nucleotides match TRBD2. CDR3 length equals 16 residues. J gave up 8 bases and V 6 bases, and 18 bases lay outside the gene matches. The germline gives CDR1 SGHVS, CDR2 FNYEAQ.

The chain joins TRBV7-8 to TRBJ2-7, with 10 bases identical to TRBD2. This CDR3 region has 14 residues. The V gene's germline CDR1 is SGHVS and CDR2 FQNEAQ. V shed 3 bases and J 2 bases; nucleotides not matched to a gene: 1. The CDR3 sequence is CASSLLAGAYEQYF. DNA of the CDR3: TGTGCCAGCAGCTTGCTAGCGGGGGCCTACGAGCAGTACTTC. Combining the CDR3 with reference TRBV7-8 and TRBJ2-7 gives the whole variable domain GAGVSQSPRYKVAKRGQDVALRCDPISGHVSLFWYQQALGQGPEFLTYFQNEAQLDKSGLPSDRFFAERPEGSVSTLKIQRTQQEDSAVYLCASSLLAGAYEQYFGPGTRLTVT.

This rearrangement joins TRBV10-1 to TRBJ2-1, with 11 bases that match TRBD2. Germline V gene sequence: CDR1 WNHNN, CDR2 SYGVQD (reference sequence). The CDR3 contains 15 residues. V was clipped by 4 bases and J by 4 bases; unmatched bases: 3. The CDR3, as DNA: TGCGCCAGCAGTGTTGGGACTAGCGGATACAATGAGCAGTTCTTC. Protein: CASSVGTSGYNEQFF.

This chain connects TRBV5-1 to TRBJ2-7, with unresolved D. Germline-derived CDR1 and CDR2 are SGHRS and YFSETQ. Between the trimmed V and J ends, which lost 4 bases and 3 bases, there was a span of 5 bases. The CDR3 is 11 residues long. CDR3 residues: CASSPNYEQYF. DNA of the CDR3: TGCGCCAGCAGCCCCAACTACGAGCAGTACTTC.

This clone is a singleton in its sample. The V and J genes are TRBV6-5 and TRBJ2-7; D is possibly TRBD1 (5 bases). Per the germline V gene, CDR1 is MNHEY and CDR2 is SVGAGI. Trimming took 4 bases from V and 2 from J, leaving 12 bases between them. This CDR3 region has 14 residues. CDR3 region: CASSFQGFTYEQYF. The CDR3 DNA reads TGTGCCAGCAGTTTCCAGGGATTTACCTACGAGCAGTACTTC.

This rearrangement joins TRBV9 to TRBJ2-1; D may be TRBD2 (6 bases). The ends were cut back, 0 bases at V and 4 bases at J, with 20 bases in the middle. The CDR3 has 18 amino acids. Per germline, CDR1 SGDLS and CDR2 YYNGEE. In DNA form, the CDR3 reads TGTGCCAGCAGCGTAGGGAGATCCTACGGGGGAGAATACAATGAGCAGTTCTTC. Its protein is CASSVGRSYGGEYNEQFF.

J is TRBJ2-2 and V is TRBV10-3; TRBD1 matches 8 bases. This CDR3 has 15 residues. V dropped 6 bases and J dropped 2; count of bases not matched to a gene: 5. In germline, CDR1 is ENHRY, CDR2 SYGVKD. CDR3 nucleotides: TGTGCCATCAGCCGGACAGGGTTTAACACCGGGGAGCTGTTTTTT. Protein: CAISRTGFNTGELFF.